This entry features one TCR beta chain sequence. A junction end diverges from the germline sequence, so it may reflect a read error. This specimen comes from a study of metastatic and nonmetastatic thyroid tumors. Treatment of any kind had been given to no patient before thyroid surgery. TCRdb called clones again from the PCR reads with MiXCR. Of roughly 57,000 clones listed, around 20% are singletons. The CDR3 length is 17 residues. Per germline, CDR1 WSHSY and CDR2 SAAADI. This sequence originates from a female donor with papillary thyroid cancer or a benign thyroid nodule (not recorded which). Some clones in this sample may be carry-over from other donors' samples. The sequenced sample consisted of blood. The V gene is TRBV10-2, the J gene TRBJ2-3; 9 bases agree with TRBD2. CDR3 loop: CASSDGSSGTYTYTHYF. The CDR3 nucleotides read TGCGCCAGCAGTGATGGGTCTAGCGGGACATACACATATACGCACTATTTT.